These 14 T cell receptor beta chains originate from one sample sequenced in a study of blood T cell repertoires in COVID-19. TCRdb keeps only in-frame clones here, not all; method: immunoSEQ multiplex PCR. The sample carries 150,000 or so clones, under 90% recorded once. Sequenced material: PBMCs or T cells enriched from blood (not recorded which). These receptors were taken from a man between 45 and 60 years old who had recovered from COVID-19.

This clone was seen a few times. V usage is TRBV29-1 and J usage is TRBJ2-5; TRBD1 matches 10 bases. Germline V CDR1 and CDR2: SQVTM, ANQGSEA. The CDR3 runs to 14 residues. J lost 5 bases, V lost 6 bases, and 9 bases had no gene match. The DNA for the CDR3 is TGCAGCGTGTCGACAGGGGGCGGTTTGGAGACCCAGTACTTC. Its translation is CSVSTGGGLETQYF.

The J gene is TRBJ2-5, the V gene TRBV12-3 or TRBV12-4, with D maybe TRBD2 (6 bases). The V end was cut by 5 bases, the J end by 7 bases, with 11 bases between. The CDR3 is 12 amino acids. CDR3: CASSRLVGTQYF. The CDR3 DNA reads TGTGCCAGCAGTAGACTAGTAGGGACCCAGTACTTC.

This rearrangement joins TRBV7-8 to TRBJ1-6; TRBD1 matches at 7 bases. The CDR3 length is 13 residues. Trimming at V came to 5 bases and at J to 9 bases, leaving 4 bases not matched to a gene. Looked up from germline, CDR1 is SGHVS and CDR2 is FQNEAQ. CDR3 DNA: TGTGCCAGCAGCCCGTACAGGGGTTCACCCCTCCACTTT. Translation: CASSPYRGSPLHF.

This clone was seen repeatedly, ten times or more. The rearrangement joins TRBV9 to TRBJ1-2; D remains unclear. The CDR3 runs 13 residues. Germline lookup yields CDR1 SGDLS and CDR2 YYNGEE. Trimming took 0 bases from V and 3 from J, leaving 6 bases between them. The CDR3: CASSVGPDYGYTF. The CDR3 nucleotides read TGTGCCAGCAGCGTAGGTCCCGACTATGGCTACACCTTC.

Written as DNA, the CDR3 is TGTGCCAGCAGCTTAGGCAGATTTGAAGCTTTCTTT. It codes for CASSLGRFEAFF. The V call is TRBV13, the J call TRBJ1-1; D remains unclear. This CDR3 contains 12 residues. From germline, CDR1 is PRHDT and CDR2 FYEKMQ (reference sequence). The ends were cut back, 0 bases at V and 7 bases at J, with 6 bases in the middle.

This chain uses TRBV12-3 or TRBV12-4 with TRBJ2-7, with TRBD2 as a possible D gene (6 bases). The CDR3 is made up of 13 amino acids. The V gene lost 5 bases and the J gene lost 7 bases, with 15 bases spanning the gap. The CDR3, as DNA: TGTGCCAGCAGTCCTAGCGTGGAGTGGGAGCAGTACTTC. Translation: CASSPSVEWEQYF.

The rearrangement joins TRBV5-6 to TRBJ2-7; 8 bases line up with TRBD1. The CDR3 consists of 16 residues. V lost 1 base to trimming and J lost 5 bases; unmatched junction nucleotides: 11. Germline V gene lookup returns CDR1 SGHDT and CDR2 YYEEEE. DNA of the CDR3: TGTGCCAGCAGCTTGCTTGCAGGCAGGGGGCAGGACGAGCAGTACTTC. Translated: CASSLLAGRGQDEQYF.

The chain combines TRBV27 with TRBJ1-6; 8 positions match TRBD1. The CDR3 has 20 residues. Trimming removed 4 bases from V and 0 bases from J; junction bases left unmatched: 14. The germline gives CDR1 MNHEY, CDR2 SMNVEV (reference sequence). CDR3 sequence reads: CASSYNPGRGPGSYNSPLHF. The CDR3 DNA follows: TGTGCCAGCAGTTACAACCCGGGCAGGGGGCCCGGCTCCTATAATTCACCCCTCCACTTT.

V is TRBV7-9 and J is TRBJ2-1; the match to TRBD1 covers 7 bases. This CDR3 spans 16 amino acids. With 4 bases clipped from V and 10 bases from J, the junction kept 16 bases outside the gene matches. Germline V gives CDR1 SEHNR, CDR2 FQNEAQ (reference sequence). In DNA form, the CDR3 reads TGTGCCAGCAGCTCCCGGACAGGATTAGCGAGTAGGGAGCAGTTCTTC. Its translation is CASSSRTGLASREQFF.

The DNA of the CDR3 is TGTGCCAGCAGTAATAGCGGTGAAAAACTGTTTTTT. Residues: CASSNSGEKLFF. The chain has TRBV12-3 or TRBV12-4 and TRBJ1-4, with unresolved D. This CDR3 is 12 amino acids long. V was trimmed by 5 bases and J by 7 bases, leaving 8 bases between them.

The chain recombines TRBV3-1 (or the pseudogene TRBV3-2) with TRBJ2-2, with 9 bases lining up with TRBD2. V lost 1 base to trimming and J lost 7 bases; unmatched junction nucleotides: 10. The germline V gene encodes CDR1 LGHDT and CDR2 YNNKEL (reference sequence). The CDR3 length is 17 residues. The DNA for the CDR3 is TGTGCCAGCAGCCAAGTTGTGATAGCGGGGGAAGGCGGGGAGCTGTTTTTT. It codes for CASSQVVIAGEGGELFF.

V and J are TRBV2 and TRBJ2-5; D unresolved. This CDR3 is built from 11 residues. Trimming took 7 bases from V and 3 from J, leaving 6 bases between them. CDR1 is SNHLY and CDR2 is FYNNEI in the germline V gene. The DNA of the CDR3 is TGTGCCAGCATGGTAGAAGAGACCCAGTACTTC. Translated, it gives CASMVEETQYF.

This chain joins TRBV5-1 and TRBJ2-7; 8 bases match TRBD1. CDR1 is SGHRS, CDR2 YFSETQ, per germline. CDR3 size: 14 residues. The junction had 6 bases not matched to a gene; V was cut back by 2 bases and J by 5 bases. The CDR3 DNA reads TGCGCCAGCAGCTTCCCCGGACAGGGTGACGAGCAGTACTTC. It encodes CASSFPGQGDEQYF.

The chain carries TRBV11-2 and TRBJ2-6; D ambiguous. Germline CDR1 is SGHAT and CDR2 is FQNNGV. V was trimmed by 3 bases and J by 0 bases, leaving 9 bases between them. CDR3 length: 16 residues. The CDR3 DNA follows: TGTGCCAGCAGCTTTCGGTCGGGCTCTGGGGCCAACGTCCTGACTTTC. Encoded protein: CASSFRSGSGANVLTF.